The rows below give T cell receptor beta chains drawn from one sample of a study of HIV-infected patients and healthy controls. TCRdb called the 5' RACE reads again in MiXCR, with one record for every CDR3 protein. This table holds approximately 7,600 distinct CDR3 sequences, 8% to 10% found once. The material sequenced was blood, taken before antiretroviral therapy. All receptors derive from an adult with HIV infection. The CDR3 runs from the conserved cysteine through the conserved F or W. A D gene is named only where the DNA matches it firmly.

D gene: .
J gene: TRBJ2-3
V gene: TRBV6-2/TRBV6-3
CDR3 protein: CASKLPGEVPDTQYF

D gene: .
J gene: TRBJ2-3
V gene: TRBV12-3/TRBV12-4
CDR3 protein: CASSLEGAGTDTQYF

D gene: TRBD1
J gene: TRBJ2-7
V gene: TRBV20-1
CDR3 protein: CSARDYRTGGEVHEQYF

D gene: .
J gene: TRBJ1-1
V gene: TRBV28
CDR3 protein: CASNGRGTEAFF

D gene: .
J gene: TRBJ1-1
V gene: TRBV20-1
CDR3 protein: CTVRRNTEAFF

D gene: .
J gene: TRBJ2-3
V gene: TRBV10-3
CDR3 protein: CAIGRGGDTDTQYF

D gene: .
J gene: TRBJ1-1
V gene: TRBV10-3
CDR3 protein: CAISGTGAGTNTEAFF

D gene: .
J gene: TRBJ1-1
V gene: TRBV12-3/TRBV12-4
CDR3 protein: CASSFTVGGTEAFF

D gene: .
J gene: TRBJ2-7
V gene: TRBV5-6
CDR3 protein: CASSSGSSYEQYF

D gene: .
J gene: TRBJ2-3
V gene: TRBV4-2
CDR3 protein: CASGAGLFWDTQYF

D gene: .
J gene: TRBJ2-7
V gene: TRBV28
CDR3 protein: CASSLGGSAYEQYF

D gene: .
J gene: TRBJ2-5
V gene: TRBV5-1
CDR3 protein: CASKKLDPIETQYF

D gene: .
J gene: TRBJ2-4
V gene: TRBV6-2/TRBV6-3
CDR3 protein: CASNQPKNIQYF

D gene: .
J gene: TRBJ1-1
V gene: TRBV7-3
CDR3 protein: CASSPTSNTEAFF

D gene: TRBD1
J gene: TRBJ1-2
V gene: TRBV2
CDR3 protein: CASSKTLDRVYGYTF

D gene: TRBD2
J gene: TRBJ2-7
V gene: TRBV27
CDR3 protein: CASRGTSGSIYEQYF

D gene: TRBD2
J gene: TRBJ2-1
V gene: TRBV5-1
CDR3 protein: CASSLGSGRDEQFF

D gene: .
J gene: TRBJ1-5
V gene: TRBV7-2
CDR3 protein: CASSLEGVNQPQHF

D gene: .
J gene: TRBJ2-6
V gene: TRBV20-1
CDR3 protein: CSARVAGIYSGANVLTF

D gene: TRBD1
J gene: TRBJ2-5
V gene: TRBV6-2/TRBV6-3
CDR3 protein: CASSFGQEKTTQYF

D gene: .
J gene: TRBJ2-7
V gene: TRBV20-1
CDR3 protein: CSASGLYEQYF

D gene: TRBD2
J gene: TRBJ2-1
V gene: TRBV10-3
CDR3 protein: CAIGLAGGTTYNEQFF

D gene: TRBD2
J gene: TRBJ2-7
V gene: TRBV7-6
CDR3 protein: CASSLGTSGSTPREQYF

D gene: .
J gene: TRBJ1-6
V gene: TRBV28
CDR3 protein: CASTLRAVSPLHF